The T cell receptor (beta chain) under discussion was sequenced for a study of Ad26.COV2.S vaccination and SARS-CoV-2 variants. Treatment indicated: about 20 received Ad26.COV2.S at low or high dose, single or two shots; 5 received placebo; per-sample allocation not given. Material that was analyzed had been drawn on day 63 after the first vaccine or placebo injection. V lost 3 bases to trimming and J lost 1 base, with 13 bases between them. The length of the CDR3 is 16 residues. Germline loops: CDR1 SNHLY, CDR2 FYNNEI. Assay used: immunoSEQ multiplex PCR; TCRdb lists only in-frame clones, some missing. Among a few hundred thousand clones, roughly 87% were seen once, and the ten largest hold about 4.4%.

Sequenced material: peripheral blood, taken in a trial of Ad26.COV2.S vaccine versus placebo. The gene calls are TRBV2 and TRBJ2-1, with D possibly being TRBD2 (6 bases). The receptor was derived from a person aged 18-60 years who received the Ad26.COV2.S COVID-19 vaccine or a placebo. CDR3 protein: CASSDYGSWSYNEQFF. The CDR3 DNA is TGTGCCAGCAGTGACTACGGGAGTTGGTCCTACAATGAGCAGTTCTTC. Based on the CDR3 plus reference TRBV2 and TRBJ2-1, the full variable domain is EPEVTQTPSHQVTQMGQEVILRCVPISNHLYFYWYRQILGQKVEFLVSFYNNEISEKSEIFDDQFSVERPDGSNFTLKIRSTKLEDSAMYFCASSDYGSWSYNEQFFGPGTRLTVL.